This T cell receptor beta chain was recovered during a study of PD-1 blockade in classical Hodgkin lymphoma. Overall study results and limits: Underlying causes for the observed repertoire differences were not defined, possibly disease activity or prior therapy. Baseline TCR diversity was reportedly lower in newly diagnosed patients than in healthy donors. It was reported as lower still in relapsed/refractory patients.

Time point noted: newly diagnosed, previously untreated cHL patient sample. Untreated, newly diagnosed classical Hodgkin lymphoma PBMCs were used for comparison. A word on this clone: Its antigen is as yet unknown.

Germline loops: CDR1 SEHNR, CDR2 FQNEAQ (reference sequence). The ends were cut back, 1 base at V and 5 bases at J, with 7 bases in the middle. This CDR3 is built from 13 residues. Sequenced by immunoSEQ multiplex PCR; TCRdb stores in-frame clones only, minus some. Counted here are 15,000 to 20,000 clones, roughly 87% occurring once; the ten biggest clones make up around 4.2%. This receptor was identified in a human donor with classical Hodgkin lymphoma. The chain combines TRBV7-9 with TRBJ2-3; D is possibly TRBD1 or TRBD2 (5 bases each). Sequencing was performed on peripheral blood mononuclear cells (PBMCs). Here the CDR3 reads CASSLGGKDTQYF. The CDR3 nucleotides are TGTGCCAGCAGCTTAGGGGGGAAAGATACGCAGTATTTT.